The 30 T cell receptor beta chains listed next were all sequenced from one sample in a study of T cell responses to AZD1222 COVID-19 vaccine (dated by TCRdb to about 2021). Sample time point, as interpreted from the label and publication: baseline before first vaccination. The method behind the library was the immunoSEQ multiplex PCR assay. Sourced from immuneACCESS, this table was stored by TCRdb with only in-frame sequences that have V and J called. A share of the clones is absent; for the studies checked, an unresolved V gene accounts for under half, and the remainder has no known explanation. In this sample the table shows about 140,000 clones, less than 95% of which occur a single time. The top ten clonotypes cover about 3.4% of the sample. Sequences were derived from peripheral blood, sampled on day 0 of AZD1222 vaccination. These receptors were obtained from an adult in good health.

The CDR3 loop is CAWSGAGRNNEQFF. The CDR3 bases are TGTGCCTGGAGTGGGGCGGGACGGAACAATGAGCAGTTCTTC. The chain links TRBV30 to TRBJ2-1, with a tentative D call TRBD2 (6 bases). V dropped 1 base and J dropped 5 bases, with 12 bases sitting between them. The CDR3 has 14 amino acids. Germline V gene data show CDR1 as GTSNPN and CDR2 as SVGIG (reference sequence).

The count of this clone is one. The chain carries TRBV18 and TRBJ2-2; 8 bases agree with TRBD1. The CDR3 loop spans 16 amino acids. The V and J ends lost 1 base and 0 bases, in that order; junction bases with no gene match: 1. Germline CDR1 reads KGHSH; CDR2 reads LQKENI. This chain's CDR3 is CASSPRQGPNTGELFF. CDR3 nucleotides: TGTGCCAGCTCACCACGACAGGGGCCGAACACCGGGGAGCTGTTTTTT. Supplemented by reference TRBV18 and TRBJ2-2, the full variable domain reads NAGVMQNPRHLVRRRGQEARLRCSPMKGHSHVYWYRQLPEEGLKFMVYLQKENIIDESGMPKERFSAEFPKEGPSILRIQQVVRGDSAAYFCASSPRQGPNTGELFFGEGSRLTVL.

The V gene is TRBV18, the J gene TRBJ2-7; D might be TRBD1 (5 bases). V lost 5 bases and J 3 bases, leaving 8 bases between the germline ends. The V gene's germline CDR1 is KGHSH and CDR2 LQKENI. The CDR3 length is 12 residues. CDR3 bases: TGTGCCAGCTCATCGACAGACTACGAGCAGTACTTC. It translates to CASSSTDYEQYF.

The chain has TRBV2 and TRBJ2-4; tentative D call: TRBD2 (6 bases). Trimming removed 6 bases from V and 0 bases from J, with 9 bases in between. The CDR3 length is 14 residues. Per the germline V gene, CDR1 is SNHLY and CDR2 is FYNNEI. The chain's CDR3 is CASRASVAKNIQYF. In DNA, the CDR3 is TGTGCCAGCAGGGCTAGCGTAGCCAAAAACATTCAGTACTTC.

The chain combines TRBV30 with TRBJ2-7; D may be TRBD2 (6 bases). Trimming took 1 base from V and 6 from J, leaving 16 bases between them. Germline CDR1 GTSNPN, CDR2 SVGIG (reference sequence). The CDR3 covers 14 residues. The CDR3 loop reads CAWSGRADPAEQYF. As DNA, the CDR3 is TGTGCCTGGAGTGGGAGGGCAGACCCCGCCGAGCAGTACTTC.

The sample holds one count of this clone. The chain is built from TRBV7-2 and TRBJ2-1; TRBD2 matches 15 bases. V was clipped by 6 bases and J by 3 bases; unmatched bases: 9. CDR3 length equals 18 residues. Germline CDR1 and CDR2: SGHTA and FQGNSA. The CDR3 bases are TGTGCCAGCAGTTTCGGACTAGCGGGAGGGCCAGGCTACAATGAGCAGTTCTTC. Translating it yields CASSFGLAGGPGYNEQFF. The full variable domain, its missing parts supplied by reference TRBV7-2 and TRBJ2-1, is GAGVSQSPSNKVTEKGKDVELRCDPISGHTALYWYRQSLGQGLEFLIYFQGNSAPDKSGLPSDRFSAERTGGSVSTLTIQRTQQEDSAVYLCASSFGLAGGPGYNEQFFGPGTRLTVL.

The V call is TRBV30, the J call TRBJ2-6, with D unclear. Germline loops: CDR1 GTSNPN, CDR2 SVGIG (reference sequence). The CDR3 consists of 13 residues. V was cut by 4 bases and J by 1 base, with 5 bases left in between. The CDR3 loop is CAWKWSGANVLTF. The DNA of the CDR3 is TGTGCCTGGAAATGGTCTGGGGCCAACGTCCTGACTTTC.

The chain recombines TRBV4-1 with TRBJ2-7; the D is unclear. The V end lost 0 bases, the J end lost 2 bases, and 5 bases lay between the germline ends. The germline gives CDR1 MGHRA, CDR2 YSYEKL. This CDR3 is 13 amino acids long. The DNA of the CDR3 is TGCGCCAGCAGCCAAGAAGACCCCTACGAGCAGTACTTC. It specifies CASSQEDPYEQYF.

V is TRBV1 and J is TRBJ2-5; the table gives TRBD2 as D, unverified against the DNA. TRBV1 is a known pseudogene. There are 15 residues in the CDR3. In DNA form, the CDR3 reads TGCACCAGCAGCCAAGATGAAACTAGACAAGAGACCCAGTACTTC. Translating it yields CTSSQDETRQETQYF.

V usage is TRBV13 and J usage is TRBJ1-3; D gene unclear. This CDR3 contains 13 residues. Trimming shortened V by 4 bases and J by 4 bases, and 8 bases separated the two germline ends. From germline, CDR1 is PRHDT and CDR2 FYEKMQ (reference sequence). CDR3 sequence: CASSSNMGNTIYF. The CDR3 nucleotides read TGTGCCAGCAGCTCCAATATGGGAAACACCATATATTTT.

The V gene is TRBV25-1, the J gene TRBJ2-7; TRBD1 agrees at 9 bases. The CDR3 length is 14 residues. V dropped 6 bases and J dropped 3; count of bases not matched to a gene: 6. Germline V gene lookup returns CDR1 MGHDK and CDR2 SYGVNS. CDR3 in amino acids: CASSRTGALYEQYF. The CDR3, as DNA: TGTGCCAGCAGCCGGACAGGGGCGCTCTACGAGCAGTACTTC.

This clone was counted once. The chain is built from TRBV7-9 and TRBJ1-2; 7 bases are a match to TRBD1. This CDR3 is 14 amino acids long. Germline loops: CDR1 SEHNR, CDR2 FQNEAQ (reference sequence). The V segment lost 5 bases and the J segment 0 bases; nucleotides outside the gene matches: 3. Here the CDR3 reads CASSDGTANYGYTF. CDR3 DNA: TGTGCCAGCAGCGACGGGACAGCTAACTATGGCTACACCTTC. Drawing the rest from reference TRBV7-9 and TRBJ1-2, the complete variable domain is DTGVSQNPRHKITKRGQNVTFRCDPISEHNRLYWYRQTLGQGPEFLTYFQNEAQLEKSRLLSDRFSAERPKGSFSTLEIQRTEQGDSAMYLCASSDGTANYGYTFGSGTRLTVV.

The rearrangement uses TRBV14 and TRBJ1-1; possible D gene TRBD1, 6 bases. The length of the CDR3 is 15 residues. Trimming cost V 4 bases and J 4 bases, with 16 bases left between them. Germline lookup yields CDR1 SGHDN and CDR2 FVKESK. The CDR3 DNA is TGTGCCAGCAGCCCCTACAGGGCGGGTGGCACTGAAGCTTTCTTT. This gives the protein CASSPYRAGGTEAFF.

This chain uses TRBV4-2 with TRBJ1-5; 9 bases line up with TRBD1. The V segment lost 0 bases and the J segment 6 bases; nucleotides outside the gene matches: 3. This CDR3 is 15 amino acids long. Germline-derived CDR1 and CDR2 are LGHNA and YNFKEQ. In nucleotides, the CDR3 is TGTGCCAGCAGCCAAGACGGACAGGGGATTCAGCCCCAGCATTTT. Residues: CASSQDGQGIQPQHF.

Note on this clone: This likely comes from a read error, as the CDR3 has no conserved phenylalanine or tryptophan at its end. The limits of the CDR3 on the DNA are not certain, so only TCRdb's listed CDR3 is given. The CDR3 sequence: CAWRLSGGVGYS. The chain joins TRBV30 to TRBJ1-2. The V gene's germline CDR1 is GTSNPN and CDR2 SVGIG (reference sequence). The CDR3 is 12 residues long, counting both termini.

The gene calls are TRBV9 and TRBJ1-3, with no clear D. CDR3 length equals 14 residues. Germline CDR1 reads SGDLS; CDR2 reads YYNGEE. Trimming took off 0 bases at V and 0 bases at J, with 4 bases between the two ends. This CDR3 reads CASSVGLSGNTIYF. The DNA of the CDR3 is TGTGCCAGCAGCGTAGGGCTCTCTGGAAACACCATATATTTT.

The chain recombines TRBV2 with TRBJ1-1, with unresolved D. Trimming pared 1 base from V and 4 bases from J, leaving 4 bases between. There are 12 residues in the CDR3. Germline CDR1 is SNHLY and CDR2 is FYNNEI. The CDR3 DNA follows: TGTGCCAGCAGTGAAGATGTCACTGAAGCTTTCTTT. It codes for CASSEDVTEAFF.

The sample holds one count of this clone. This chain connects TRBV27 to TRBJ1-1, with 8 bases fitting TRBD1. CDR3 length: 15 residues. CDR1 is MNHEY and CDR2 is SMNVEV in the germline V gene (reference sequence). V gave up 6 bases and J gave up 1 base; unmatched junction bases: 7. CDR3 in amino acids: CASREWTGKNTEAFF. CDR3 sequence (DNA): TGTGCCAGCAGGGAATGGACAGGGAAGAACACTGAAGCTTTCTTT.

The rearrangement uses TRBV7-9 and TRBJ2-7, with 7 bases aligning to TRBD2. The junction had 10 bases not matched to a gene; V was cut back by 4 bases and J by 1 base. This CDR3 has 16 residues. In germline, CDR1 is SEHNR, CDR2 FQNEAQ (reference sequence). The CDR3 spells CASSSLADFRSYEQYF. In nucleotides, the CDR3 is TGTGCCAGCAGCTCTCTAGCGGACTTTCGGTCCTACGAGCAGTACTTC.

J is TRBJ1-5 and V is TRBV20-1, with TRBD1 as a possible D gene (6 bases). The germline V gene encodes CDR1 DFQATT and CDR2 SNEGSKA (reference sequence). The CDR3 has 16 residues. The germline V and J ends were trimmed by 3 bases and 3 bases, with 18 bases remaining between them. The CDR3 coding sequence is TGCAGTGCTAGTTCCCTGGGGGGGGGCGACAATCAGCCCCAGCATTTT. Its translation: CSASSLGGGDNQPQHF.

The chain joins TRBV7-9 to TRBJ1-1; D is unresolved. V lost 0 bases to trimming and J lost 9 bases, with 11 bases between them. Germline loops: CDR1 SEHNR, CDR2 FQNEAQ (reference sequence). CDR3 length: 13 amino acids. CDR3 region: CASSLAGQHKAFF. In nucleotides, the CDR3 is TGTGCCAGCAGCTTAGCGGGCCAGCACAAAGCTTTCTTT.

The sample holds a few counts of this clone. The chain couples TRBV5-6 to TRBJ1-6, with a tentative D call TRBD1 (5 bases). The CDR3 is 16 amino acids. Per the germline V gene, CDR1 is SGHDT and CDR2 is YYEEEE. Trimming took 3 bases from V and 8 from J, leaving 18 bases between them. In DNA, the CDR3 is TGTGCCAGCAGCTCGATCCGGGACGGGTCGCATTCACCCCTCCACTTT. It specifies CASSSIRDGSHSPLHF.

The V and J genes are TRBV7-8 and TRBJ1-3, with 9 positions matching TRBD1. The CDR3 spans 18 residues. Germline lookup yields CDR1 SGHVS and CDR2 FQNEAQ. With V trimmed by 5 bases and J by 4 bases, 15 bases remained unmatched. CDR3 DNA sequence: TGTGCCAGCAGCCCTCGGACAGGGGAAGCGGTAAACGGAAACACCATATATTTT. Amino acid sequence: CASSPRTGEAVNGNTIYF. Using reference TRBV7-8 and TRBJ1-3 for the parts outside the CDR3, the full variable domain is GAGVSQSPRYKVAKRGQDVALRCDPISGHVSLFWYQQALGQGPEFLTYFQNEAQLDKSGLPSDRFFAERPEGSVSTLKIQRTQQEDSAVYLCASSPRTGEAVNGNTIYFGEGSWLTVV.

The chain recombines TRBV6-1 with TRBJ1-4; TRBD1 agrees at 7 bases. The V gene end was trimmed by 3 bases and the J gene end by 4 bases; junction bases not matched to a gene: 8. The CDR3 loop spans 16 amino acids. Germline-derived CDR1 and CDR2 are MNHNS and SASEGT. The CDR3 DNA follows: TGTGCCAGCAGTGAGGCGGGACAGAGGGATAATGAAAAACTGTTTTTT. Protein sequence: CASSEAGQRDNEKLFF.

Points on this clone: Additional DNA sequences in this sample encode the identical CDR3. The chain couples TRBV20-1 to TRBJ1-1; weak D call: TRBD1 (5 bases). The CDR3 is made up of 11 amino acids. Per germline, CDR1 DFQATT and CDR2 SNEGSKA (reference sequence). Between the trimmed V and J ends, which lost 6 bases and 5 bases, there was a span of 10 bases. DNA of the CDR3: TGCAGTGCCCGTGGGGGGACTGAAGCTTTCTTT. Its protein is CSARGGTEAFF.

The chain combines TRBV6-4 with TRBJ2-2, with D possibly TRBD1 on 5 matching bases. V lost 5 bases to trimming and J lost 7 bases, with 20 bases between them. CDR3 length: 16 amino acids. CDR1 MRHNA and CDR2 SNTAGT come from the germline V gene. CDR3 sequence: CASSKGLSDTFGELFF. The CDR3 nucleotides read TGTGCCAGCAGTAAAGGCTTGTCGGACACCTTCGGGGAGCTGTTTTTT.

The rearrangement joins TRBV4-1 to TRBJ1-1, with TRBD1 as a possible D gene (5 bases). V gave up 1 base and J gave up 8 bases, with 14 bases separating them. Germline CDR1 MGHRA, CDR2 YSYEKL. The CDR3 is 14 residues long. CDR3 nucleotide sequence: TGCGCCAGCAGCCAAGTGGGGTGGGAGGGGGAAGCTTTCTTT. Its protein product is CASSQVGWEGEAFF.

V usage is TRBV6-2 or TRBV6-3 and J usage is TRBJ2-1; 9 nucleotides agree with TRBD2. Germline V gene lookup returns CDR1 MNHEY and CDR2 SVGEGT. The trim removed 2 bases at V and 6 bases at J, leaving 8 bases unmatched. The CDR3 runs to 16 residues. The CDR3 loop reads CASSYRRLAEVNEQFF. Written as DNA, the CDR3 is TGTGCCAGCAGTTACCGGAGACTAGCGGAAGTCAATGAGCAGTTCTTC.

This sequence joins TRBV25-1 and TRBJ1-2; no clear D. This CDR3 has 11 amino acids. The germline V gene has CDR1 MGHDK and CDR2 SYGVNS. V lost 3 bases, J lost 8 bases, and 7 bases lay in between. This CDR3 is CASSEVFGYTF. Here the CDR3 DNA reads TGTGCCAGCAGTGAGGTGTTCGGCTACACCTTC.

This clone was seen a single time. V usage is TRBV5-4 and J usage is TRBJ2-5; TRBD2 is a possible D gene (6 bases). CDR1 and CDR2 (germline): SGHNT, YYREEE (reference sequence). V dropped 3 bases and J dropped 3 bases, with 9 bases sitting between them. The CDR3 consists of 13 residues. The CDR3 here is CASSWRGEETQYF. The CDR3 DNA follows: TGTGCCAGCAGCTGGCGGGGAGAAGAGACCCAGTACTTC.